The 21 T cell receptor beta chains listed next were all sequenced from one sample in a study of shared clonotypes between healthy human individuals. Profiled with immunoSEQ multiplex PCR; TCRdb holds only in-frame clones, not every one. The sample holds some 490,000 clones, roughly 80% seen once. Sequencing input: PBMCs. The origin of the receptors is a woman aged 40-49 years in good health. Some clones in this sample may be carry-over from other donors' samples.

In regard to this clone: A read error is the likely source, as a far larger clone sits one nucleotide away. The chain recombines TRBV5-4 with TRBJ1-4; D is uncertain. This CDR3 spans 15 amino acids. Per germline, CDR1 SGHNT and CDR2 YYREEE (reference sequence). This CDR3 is CDSSSSRHANEKLFF. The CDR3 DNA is TGTGACAGCAGTTCGTCGCGTCACGCTAATGAAAAACTGTTTTTT.

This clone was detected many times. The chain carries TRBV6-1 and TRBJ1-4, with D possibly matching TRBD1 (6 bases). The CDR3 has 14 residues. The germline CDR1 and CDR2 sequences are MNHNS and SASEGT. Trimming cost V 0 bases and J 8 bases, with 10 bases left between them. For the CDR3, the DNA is TGTGCCAGCAGTGAAGCGGACAGTGTAGAAAAACTGTTTTTT. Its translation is CASSEADSVEKLFF.

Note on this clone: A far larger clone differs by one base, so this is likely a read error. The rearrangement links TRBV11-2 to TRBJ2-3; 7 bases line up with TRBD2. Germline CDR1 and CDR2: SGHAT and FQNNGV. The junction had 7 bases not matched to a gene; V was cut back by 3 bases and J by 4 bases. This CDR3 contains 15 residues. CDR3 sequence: CASSFGGGSPDTQYF. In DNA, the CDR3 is TGTGCCAGCAGCTTTGGGGGGGGTTCTCCAGATACGCAGTATTTT.

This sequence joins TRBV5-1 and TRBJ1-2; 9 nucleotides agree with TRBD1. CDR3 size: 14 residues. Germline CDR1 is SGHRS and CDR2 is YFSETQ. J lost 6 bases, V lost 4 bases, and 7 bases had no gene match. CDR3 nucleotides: TGCGCCAGCAGCGTGGCCGGGACAGGGAATGGCTACACCTTC. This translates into CASSVAGTGNGYTF.

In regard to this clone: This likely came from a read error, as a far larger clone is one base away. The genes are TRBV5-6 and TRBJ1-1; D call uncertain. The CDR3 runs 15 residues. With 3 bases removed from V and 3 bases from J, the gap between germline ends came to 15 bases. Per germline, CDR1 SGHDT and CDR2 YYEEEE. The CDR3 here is CASSYRPGRDTEAFF. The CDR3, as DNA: TGTGCCAGCAGCTATAGGCCGGGCCGTGACACTGAAGCTTTCTTT.

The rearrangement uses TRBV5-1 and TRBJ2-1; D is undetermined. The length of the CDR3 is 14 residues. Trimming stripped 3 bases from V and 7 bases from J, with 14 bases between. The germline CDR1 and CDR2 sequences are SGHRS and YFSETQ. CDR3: CASSSDGSWNEQFF. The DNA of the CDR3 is TGCGCCAGCAGCTCTGATGGTAGTTGGAATGAGCAGTTCTTC.

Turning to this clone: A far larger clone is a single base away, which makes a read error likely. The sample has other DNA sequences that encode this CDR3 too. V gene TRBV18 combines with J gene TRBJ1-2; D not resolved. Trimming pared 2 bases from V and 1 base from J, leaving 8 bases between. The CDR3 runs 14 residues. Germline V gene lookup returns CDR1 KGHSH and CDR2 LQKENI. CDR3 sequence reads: CASSPSSFNYGYTF. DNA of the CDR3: TGTGCCAGCTCACCAAGCAGTTTTAACTATGGCTACACCTTC.

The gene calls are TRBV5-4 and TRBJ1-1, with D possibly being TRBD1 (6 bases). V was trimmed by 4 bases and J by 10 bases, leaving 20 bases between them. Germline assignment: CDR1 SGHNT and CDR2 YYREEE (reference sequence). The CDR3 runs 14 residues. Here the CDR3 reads CASSSGTSPGRAFF. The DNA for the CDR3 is TGTGCCAGCAGCAGCGGGACATCCCCAGGGAGAGCTTTCTTT.

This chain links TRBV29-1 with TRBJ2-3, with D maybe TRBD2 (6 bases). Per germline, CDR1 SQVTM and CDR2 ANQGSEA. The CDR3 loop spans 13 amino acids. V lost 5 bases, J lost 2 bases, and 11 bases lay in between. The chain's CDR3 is CSVRGTLTDTQYF. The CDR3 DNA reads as TGCAGCGTTCGTGGGACTCTCACAGATACGCAGTATTTT.

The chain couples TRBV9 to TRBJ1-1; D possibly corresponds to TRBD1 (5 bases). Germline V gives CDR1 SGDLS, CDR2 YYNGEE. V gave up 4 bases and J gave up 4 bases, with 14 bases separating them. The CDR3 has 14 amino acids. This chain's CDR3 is CASSSGTWATEAFF. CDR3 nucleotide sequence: TGTGCCAGCAGCTCCGGGACCTGGGCCACTGAAGCTTTCTTT.

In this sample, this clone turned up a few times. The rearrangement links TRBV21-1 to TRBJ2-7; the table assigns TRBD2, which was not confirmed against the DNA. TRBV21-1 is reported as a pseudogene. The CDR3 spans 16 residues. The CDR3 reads CASSKWAPGLAHEQYF. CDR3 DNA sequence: TGTGCCAGCAGCAAATGGGCCCCGGGACTAGCACACGAGCAGTACTTC.

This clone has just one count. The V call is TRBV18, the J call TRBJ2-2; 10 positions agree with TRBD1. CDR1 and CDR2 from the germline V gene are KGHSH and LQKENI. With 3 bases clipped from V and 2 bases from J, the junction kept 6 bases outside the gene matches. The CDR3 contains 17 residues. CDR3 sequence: CASSPGQGIGNTGELFF. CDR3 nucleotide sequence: TGTGCCAGCTCACCGGGACAGGGGATCGGAAACACCGGGGAGCTGTTTTTT. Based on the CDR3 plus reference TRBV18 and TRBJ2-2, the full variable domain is NAGVMQNPRHLVRRRGQEARLRCSPMKGHSHVYWYRQLPEEGLKFMVYLQKENIIDESGMPKERFSAEFPKEGPSILRIQQVVRGDSAAYFCASSPGQGIGNTGELFFGEGSRLTVL.

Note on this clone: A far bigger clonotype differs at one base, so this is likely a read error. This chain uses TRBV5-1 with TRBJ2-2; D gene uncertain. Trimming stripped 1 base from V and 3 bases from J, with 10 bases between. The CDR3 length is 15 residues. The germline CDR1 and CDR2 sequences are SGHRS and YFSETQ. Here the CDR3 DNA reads TGCGCCAGCAGCTTGATGTCCAGGTACACCGGGGAGCTGTTTTTT. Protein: CASSLMSRYTGELFF.

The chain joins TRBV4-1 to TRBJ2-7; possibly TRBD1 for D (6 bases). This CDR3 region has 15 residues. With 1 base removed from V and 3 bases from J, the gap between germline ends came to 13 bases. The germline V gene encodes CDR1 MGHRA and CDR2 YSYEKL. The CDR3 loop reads CASSQAPGQGYEQYF. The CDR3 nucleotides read TGCGCCAGCAGCCAAGCTCCGGGACAAGGCTACGAGCAGTACTTC.

The CDR3 DNA reads TGTGCCAGCAGTGAGACAGGTATCAATGAGCAGTTCTTC. Translation gives CASSETGINEQFF. V is TRBV25-1 and J is TRBJ2-1; a weak D match, TRBD1 (6 bases). CDR3 length: 13 residues. The germline V and J ends were trimmed by 3 bases and 6 bases, with 9 bases remaining between them. Germline V gene lookup returns CDR1 MGHDK and CDR2 SYGVNS.

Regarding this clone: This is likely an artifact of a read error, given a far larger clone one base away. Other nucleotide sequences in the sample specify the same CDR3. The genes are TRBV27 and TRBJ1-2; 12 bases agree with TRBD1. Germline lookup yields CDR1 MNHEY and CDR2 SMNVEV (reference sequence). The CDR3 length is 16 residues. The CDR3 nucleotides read TGCGCCAGCAGTTTGGGGACAGGGGGCGCAGTAGGGGGCTACACCTTC. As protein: CASSLGTGGAVGGYTF.

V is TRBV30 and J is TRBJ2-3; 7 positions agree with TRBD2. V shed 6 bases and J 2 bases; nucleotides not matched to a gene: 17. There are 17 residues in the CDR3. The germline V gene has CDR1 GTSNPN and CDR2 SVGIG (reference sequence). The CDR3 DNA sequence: TGTGCCTGTAGCGAACTTGGCGGGAGTTTTAACACAGATACGCAGTATTTT. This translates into CACSELGGSFNTDTQYF.

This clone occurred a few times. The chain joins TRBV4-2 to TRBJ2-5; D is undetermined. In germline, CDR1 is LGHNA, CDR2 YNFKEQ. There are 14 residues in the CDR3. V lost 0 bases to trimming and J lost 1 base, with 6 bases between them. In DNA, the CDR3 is TGTGCCAGCAGCCAAGAGGGCTTCCAAGAGACCCAGTACTTC. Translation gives CASSQEGFQETQYF.

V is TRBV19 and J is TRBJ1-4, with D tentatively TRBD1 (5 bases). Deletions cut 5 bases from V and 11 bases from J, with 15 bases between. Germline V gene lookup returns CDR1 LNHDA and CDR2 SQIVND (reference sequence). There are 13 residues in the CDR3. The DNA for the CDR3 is TGTGCCAGTAGTCCTACGGGGCGATTTAAACTGTTTTTT. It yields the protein CASSPTGRFKLFF.

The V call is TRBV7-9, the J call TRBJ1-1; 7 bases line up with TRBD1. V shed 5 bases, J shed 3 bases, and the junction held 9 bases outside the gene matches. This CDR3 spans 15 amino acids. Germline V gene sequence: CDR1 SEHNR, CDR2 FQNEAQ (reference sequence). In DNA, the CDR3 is TGTGCCAGCAGCAAACTGACAGGGATTTACACTGAAGCTTTCTTT. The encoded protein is CASSKLTGIYTEAFF.

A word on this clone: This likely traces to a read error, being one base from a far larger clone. In DNA form, the CDR3 reads TGTGCCAGCAGCCTTGCAGGGACCGCAGAAAAACTGTTTTTT. Translation: CASSLAGTAEKLFF. This chain uses TRBV5-4 with TRBJ1-4, with a tentative D call TRBD1 (5 bases). CDR3 length: 14 residues. Trimming shortened V by 4 bases and J by 8 bases, and 15 bases separated the two germline ends. Germline V gene lookup returns CDR1 SGHNT and CDR2 YYREEE (reference sequence).